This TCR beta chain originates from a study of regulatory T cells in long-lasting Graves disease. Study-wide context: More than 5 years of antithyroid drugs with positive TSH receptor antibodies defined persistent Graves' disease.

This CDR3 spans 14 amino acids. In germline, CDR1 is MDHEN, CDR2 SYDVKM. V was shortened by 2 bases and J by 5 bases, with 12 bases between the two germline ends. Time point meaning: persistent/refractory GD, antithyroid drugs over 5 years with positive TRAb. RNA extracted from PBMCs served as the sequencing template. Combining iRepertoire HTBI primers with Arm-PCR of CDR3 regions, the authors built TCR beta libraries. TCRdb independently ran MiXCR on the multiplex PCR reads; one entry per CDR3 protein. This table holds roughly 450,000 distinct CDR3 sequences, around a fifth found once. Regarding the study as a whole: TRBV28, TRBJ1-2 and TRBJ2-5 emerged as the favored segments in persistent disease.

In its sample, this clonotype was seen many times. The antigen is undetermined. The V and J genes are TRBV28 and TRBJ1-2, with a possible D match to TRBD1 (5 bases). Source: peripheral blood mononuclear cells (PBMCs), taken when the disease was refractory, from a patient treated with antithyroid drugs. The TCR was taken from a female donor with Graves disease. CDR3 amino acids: CASSLAGDWYGYTF. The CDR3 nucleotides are TGTGCCAGCAGTTTAGCGGGGGACTGGTATGGCTACACCTTC.